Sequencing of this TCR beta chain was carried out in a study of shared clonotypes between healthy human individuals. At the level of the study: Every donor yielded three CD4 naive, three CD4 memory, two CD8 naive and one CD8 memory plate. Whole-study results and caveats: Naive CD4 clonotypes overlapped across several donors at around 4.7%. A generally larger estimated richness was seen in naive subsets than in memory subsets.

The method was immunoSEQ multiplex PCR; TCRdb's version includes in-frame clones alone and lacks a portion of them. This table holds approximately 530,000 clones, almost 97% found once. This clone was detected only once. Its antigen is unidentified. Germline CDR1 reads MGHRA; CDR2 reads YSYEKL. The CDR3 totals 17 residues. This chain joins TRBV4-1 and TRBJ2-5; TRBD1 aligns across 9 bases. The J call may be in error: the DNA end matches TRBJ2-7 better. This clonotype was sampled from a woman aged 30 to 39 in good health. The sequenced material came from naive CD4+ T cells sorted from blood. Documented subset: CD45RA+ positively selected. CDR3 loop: CASSQEGQGLDPYEQYF. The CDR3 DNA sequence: TGCGCCAGCAGCCAAGAAGGACAGGGGCTGGACCCCTACGAGCAGTACTTC.